This is a list of T cell receptor beta chains from one sample in a study of T cell responses to AZD1222 COVID-19 vaccine. The repertoire was sequenced with immunoSEQ multiplex PCR; TCRdb's copy has only in-frame clones and lacks some. The table shows 100,000 to 150,000 clones, with about 91% occurring only once. The source material was peripheral blood, sampled 28 days after the second AZD1222 dose. The source is an adult who received the AZD1222 COVID-19 vaccine. Each CDR3 is given without its conserved first and last residue. Each record gives: CDR3 protein, V gene.

CDR3 protein: ASSDAGGGYT
V gene: TRBV12-3/TRBV12-4

CDR3 protein: ASSVEGQPQETQY
V gene: TRBV9

CDR3 protein: ASSESGINQPQH
V gene: TRBV6-1

CDR3 protein: AWSATGNTEAF
V gene: TRBV30

CDR3 protein: ASSSTGGNEQF
V gene: TRBV4-1

CDR3 protein: ASSHGGVNQETQY
V gene: TRBV5-1

CDR3 protein: ASSPPTGRNSPLH
V gene: TRBV6-5

CDR3 protein: ASSIGEDYSSTDTQY
V gene: TRBV19

CDR3 protein: ASSEAYFPDSPLH
V gene: TRBV2

CDR3 protein: ASISRGEAYNEQF
V gene: TRBV2

CDR3 protein: ASSKQREGRGTDTQY
V gene: TRBV19

CDR3 protein: ASSWDGSGANVLT
V gene: TRBV19

CDR3 protein: ASSLNAGSNQPQH
V gene: TRBV7-2

CDR3 protein: ASSVVGGSPYNEQF
V gene: TRBV9

CDR3 protein: ASSLGTGNGYT
V gene: TRBV5-1

CDR3 protein: ASSLETSNTEAF
V gene: TRBV5-1

CDR3 protein: ASSRRTEAF
V gene: TRBV12-3/TRBV12-4

CDR3 protein: ASSVHTEAF
V gene: TRBV11-2

CDR3 protein: ASTVSGGGETQY
V gene: TRBV5-4

CDR3 protein: ATSDLRTSGQETQY
V gene: TRBV24-1

CDR3 protein: ASSLVGGRGYT
V gene: TRBV5-4

CDR3 protein: ASSLNSYGYT
V gene: TRBV5-6

CDR3 protein: ATSETGTGDTGELF
V gene: TRBV24-1

CDR3 protein: ASSRDGPYEQY
V gene: TRBV7-8

CDR3 protein: RGRDTIY
V gene: TRBV29-1

CDR3 protein: ASTRTGTSTDTQY
V gene: TRBV9

CDR3 protein: ASSLPVQQREGYNEQF
V gene: TRBV5-1

CDR3 protein: AIRGQGDRTGELF
V gene: TRBV10-3

CDR3 protein: ASRSGGARPQH
V gene: TRBV6-6

CDR3 protein: ASRQSTGSDYGYT
V gene: TRBV6-4

CDR3 protein: ASSPKDRLNTEAF
V gene: TRBV7-9

CDR3 protein: ASSPEGAVLAGGNYGYT
V gene: TRBV27

CDR3 protein: ASSLVVASGETQY
V gene: TRBV7-2

CDR3 protein: ASSRSAGNTGELF
V gene: TRBV5-4

CDR3 protein: ASSWGTGVSYEQY
V gene: TRBV11-2

CDR3 protein: ATTPGGENIQY
V gene: TRBV6-5

CDR3 protein: ASSLVRLGGEQF
V gene: TRBV7-2

CDR3 protein: ASNGQGPYGYT
V gene: TRBV2

CDR3 protein: ASSQGGQDTDTQY
V gene: TRBV7-2

CDR3 protein: ASSVGKTGRNEKLF
V gene: TRBV9

CDR3 protein: ASKGENTGELF
V gene: TRBV10-1

CDR3 protein: ASSPSAQVSGNTIY
V gene: TRBV18

CDR3 protein: ASSYPDRNSYEQY
V gene: TRBV6-6

CDR3 protein: ASSLGSGSRSYNEQF
V gene: TRBV5-1

CDR3 protein: ASSLAGGLNTEAF
V gene: TRBV7-9

CDR3 protein: ASSLSRSSYNSPLH
V gene: TRBV27

CDR3 protein: ASSRTSGLYQETQY
V gene: TRBV3-1/TRBV3-2

CDR3 protein: ASSKAGRGTDTQY
V gene: TRBV2

CDR3 protein: ASSPRTGGTEAF
V gene: TRBV7-2

CDR3 protein: ASKLREIYNQPQH
V gene: TRBV19

CDR3 protein: ASSYTQGAGEKLF
V gene: TRBV6-6

CDR3 protein: AIRKQGGSYEQY
V gene: TRBV10-3

CDR3 protein: ASSQDVATKAGEQF
V gene: TRBV4-3